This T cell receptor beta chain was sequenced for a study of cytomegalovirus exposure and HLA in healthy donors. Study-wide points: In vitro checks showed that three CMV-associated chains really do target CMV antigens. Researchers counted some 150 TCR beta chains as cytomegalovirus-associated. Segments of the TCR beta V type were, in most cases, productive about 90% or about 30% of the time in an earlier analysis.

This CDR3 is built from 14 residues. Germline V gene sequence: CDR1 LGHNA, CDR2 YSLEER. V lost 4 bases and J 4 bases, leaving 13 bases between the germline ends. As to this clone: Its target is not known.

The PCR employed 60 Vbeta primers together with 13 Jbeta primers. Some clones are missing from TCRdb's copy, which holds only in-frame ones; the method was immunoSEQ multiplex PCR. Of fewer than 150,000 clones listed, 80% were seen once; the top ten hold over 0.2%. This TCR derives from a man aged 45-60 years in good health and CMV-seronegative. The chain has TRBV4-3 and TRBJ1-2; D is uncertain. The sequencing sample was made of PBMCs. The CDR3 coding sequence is TGCGCCAGCAGCCTCGCGCTGCTTGGCTATGGCTACACCTTC. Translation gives CASSLALLGYGYTF.